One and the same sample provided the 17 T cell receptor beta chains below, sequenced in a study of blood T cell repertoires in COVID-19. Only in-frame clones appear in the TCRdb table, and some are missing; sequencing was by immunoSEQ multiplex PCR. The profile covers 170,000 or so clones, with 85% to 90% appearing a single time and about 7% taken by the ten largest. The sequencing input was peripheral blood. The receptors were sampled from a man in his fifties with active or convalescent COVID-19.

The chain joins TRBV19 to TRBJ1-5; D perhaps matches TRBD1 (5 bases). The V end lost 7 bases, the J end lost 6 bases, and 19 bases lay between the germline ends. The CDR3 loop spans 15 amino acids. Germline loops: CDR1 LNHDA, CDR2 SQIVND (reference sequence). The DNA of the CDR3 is TGTGCCAGTATTCAGGACAATTCGAGAAGTCAGCCCCAGCATTTT. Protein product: CASIQDNSRSQPQHF. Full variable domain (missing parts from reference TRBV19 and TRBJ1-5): DGGITQSPKYLFRKEGQNVTLSCEQNLNHDAMYWYRQDPGQGLRLIYYSQIVNDFQKGDIAEGYSVSREKKESFPLTVTSAQKNPTAFYLCASIQDNSRSQPQHFGDGTRLSIL.

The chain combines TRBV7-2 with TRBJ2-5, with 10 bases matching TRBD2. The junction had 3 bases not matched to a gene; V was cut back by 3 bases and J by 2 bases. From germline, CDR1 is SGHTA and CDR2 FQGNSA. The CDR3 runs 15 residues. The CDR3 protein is CASSFVSGGQETQYF. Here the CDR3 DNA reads TGTGCCAGCAGCTTTGTTAGCGGGGGGCAAGAGACCCAGTACTTC.

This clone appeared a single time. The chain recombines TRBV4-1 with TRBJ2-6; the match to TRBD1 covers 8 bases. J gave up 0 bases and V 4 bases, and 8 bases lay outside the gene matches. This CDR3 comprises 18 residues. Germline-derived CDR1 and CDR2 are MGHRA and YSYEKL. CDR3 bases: TGCGCCAGCAGCCCCTGGGCAGGGGGCAACTCTGGGGCCAACGTCCTGACTTTC. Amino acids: CASSPWAGGNSGANVLTF.

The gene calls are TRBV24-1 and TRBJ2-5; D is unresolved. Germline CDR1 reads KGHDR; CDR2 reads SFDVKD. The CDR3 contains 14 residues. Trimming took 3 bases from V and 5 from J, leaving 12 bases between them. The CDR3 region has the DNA TGTGCCACCAGTGATCCTTTAGAGGTGGAGACCCAGTACTTC. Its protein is CATSDPLEVETQYF.

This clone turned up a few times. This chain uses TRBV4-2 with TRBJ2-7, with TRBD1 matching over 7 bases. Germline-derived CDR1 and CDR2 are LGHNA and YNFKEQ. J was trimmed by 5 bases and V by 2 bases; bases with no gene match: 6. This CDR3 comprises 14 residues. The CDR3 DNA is TGTGCCAGCAGCCAACGACAGGGTCGAAACGAGCAGTACTTC. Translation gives CASSQRQGRNEQYF.

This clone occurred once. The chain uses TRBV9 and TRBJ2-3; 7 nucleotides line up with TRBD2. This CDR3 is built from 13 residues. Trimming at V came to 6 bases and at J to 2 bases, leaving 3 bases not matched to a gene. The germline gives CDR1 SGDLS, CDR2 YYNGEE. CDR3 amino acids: CASTSGDTDTQYF. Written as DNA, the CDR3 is TGTGCCAGCACCAGCGGGGACACAGATACGCAGTATTTT.

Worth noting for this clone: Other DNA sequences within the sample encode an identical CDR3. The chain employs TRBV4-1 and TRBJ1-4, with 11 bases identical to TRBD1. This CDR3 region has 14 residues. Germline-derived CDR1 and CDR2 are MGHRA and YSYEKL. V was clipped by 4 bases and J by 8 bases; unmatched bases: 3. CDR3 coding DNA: TGCGCCAGCAGCCGTGGGACAGGGGGGGAAAAACTGTTTTTT. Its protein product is CASSRGTGGEKLFF.

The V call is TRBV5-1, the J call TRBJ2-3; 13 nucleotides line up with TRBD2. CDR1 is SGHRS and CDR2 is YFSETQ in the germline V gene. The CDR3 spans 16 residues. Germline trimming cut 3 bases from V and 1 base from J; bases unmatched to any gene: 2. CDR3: CASSSGLAGGTDTQYF. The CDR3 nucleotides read TGCGCCAGCAGCTCCGGACTAGCGGGGGGCACAGATACGCAGTATTTT.

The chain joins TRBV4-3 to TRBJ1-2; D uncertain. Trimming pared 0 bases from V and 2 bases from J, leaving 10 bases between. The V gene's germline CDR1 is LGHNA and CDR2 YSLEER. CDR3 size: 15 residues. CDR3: CASSQDRAVNYGYTF. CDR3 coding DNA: TGCGCCAGCAGCCAAGATCGTGCGGTCAACTATGGCTACACCTTC.

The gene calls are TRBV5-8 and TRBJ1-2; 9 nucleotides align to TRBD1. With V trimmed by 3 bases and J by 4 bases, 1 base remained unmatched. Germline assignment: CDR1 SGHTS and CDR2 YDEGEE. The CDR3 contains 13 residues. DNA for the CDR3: TGTGCCAGCAGCTCGACAGGGGGCTATGGCTACACCTTC. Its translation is CASSSTGGYGYTF.

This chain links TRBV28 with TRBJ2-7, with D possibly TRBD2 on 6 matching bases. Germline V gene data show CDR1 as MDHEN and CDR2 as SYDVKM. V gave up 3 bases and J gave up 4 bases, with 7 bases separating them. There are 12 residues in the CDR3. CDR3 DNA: TGTGCCAGCAGTTTGGGAGGTTACGAGCAGTACTTC. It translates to CASSLGGYEQYF.

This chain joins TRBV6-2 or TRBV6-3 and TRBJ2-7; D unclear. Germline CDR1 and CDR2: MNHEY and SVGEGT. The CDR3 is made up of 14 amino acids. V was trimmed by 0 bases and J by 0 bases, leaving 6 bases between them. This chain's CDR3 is CASSYSASSYEQYF. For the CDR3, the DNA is TGTGCCAGCAGTTACTCAGCGAGCTCCTACGAGCAGTACTTC.

Here the CDR3 DNA reads TGCGCCAGCAGCTGGACTAGCGGGGCTTACGAGCAGTACTTC. Amino acid sequence: CASSWTSGAYEQYF. This chain connects TRBV5-1 to TRBJ2-7; 12 bases fit TRBD2. Looked up from germline, CDR1 is SGHRS and CDR2 is YFSETQ. The CDR3 is 14 residues long. V lost 3 bases, J lost 4 bases, and 2 bases stayed unmatched.

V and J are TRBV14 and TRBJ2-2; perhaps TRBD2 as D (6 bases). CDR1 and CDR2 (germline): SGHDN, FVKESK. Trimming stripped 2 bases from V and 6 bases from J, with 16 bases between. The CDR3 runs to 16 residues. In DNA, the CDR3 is TGTGCCAGCAGCCAACCTGGGGACTCTGTCTCCGGGGAGCTGTTTTTT. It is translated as CASSQPGDSVSGELFF. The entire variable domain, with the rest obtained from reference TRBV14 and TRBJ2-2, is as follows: EAGVTQFPSHSVIEKGQTVTLRCDPISGHDNLYWYRRVMGKEIKFLLHFVKESKQDESGMPNNRFLAERTGGTYSTLKVQPAELEDSGVYFCASSQPGDSVSGELFFGEGSRLTVL.

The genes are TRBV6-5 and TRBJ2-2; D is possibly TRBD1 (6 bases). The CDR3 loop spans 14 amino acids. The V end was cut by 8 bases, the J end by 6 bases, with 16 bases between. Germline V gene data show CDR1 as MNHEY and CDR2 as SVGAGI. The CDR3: CASGQGLKPGELFF. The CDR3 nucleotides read TGTGCCAGCGGGCAGGGGTTGAAACCCGGGGAGCTGTTTTTT.

The CDR3 region has the DNA TGTGCCTGGAGTCAAGCCCTAGCGGGAGGGCCTGGCGAGCAGTACTTC. Protein product: CAWSQALAGGPGEQYF. The V and J genes are TRBV30 and TRBJ2-7; 12 nucleotides align to TRBD2. The CDR3 loop spans 16 amino acids. The V gene end was trimmed by 2 bases and the J gene end by 6 bases; junction bases not matched to a gene: 11. Germline assignment: CDR1 GTSNPN and CDR2 SVGIG (reference sequence).

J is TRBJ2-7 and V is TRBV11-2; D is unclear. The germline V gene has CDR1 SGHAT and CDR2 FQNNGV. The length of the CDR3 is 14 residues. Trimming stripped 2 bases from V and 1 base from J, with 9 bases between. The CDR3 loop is CASSLYLYSYEQYF. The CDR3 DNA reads TGTGCCAGCAGCTTATATCTTTATTCCTACGAGCAGTACTTC.